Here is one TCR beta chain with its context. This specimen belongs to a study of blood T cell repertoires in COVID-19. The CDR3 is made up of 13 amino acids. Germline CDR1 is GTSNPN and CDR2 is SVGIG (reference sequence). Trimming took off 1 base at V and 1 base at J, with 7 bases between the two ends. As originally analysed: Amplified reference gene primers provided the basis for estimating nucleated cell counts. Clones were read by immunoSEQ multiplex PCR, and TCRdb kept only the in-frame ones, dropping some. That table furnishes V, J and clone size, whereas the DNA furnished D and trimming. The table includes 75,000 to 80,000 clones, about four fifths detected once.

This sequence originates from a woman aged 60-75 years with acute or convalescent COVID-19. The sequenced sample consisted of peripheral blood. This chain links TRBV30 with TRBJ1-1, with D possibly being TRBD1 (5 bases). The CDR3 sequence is CAWSGGENTEAFF. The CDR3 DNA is TGTGCCTGGAGTGGGGGGGAGAACACTGAAGCTTTCTTT.